Listed here are 12 T cell receptor beta chains from one sample, sequenced in a study of vaccination and CD4 T cells after COVID-19. The Oncomine TCR Beta short-read assay was what sequenced the DNA obtained from cultured CD4+ T cells. MiXCR, applied by TCRdb to the PCR reads, yields one record per CDR3 protein. The sample carries about 13,000 distinct CDR3 sequences, around 30% recorded once. Stated treatment: approximately 9-day PBMC culture with coronavirus spike peptide pools or control peptides (ViraFEST assay). These receptors have no known antigen. Sequences were derived from CD4+ T cells from blood, cultured in vitro, sampled before SARS-CoV-2 vaccination. The receptors come from a human donor who received a COVID-19 vaccine.

The chain carries TRBV23-1 and TRBJ2-5, with TRBD2 as a possible D gene (5 bases). TRBV23-1 is an open reading frame whose function is uncertain. With 4 bases removed from V and 7 bases from J, the gap between germline ends came to 22 bases. This CDR3 region has 16 residues. The CDR3, as DNA: TGCGCCAGCAGTCCTGAGGGTATACTCGTAGAGAGGACCCAGTACTTC. Its translation: CASSPEGILVERTQYF.

This clonotype was observed a few times. The chain uses TRBV12-3 or TRBV12-4 and TRBJ2-1; 14 nucleotides match TRBD2. Trimming removed 5 bases from V and 6 bases from J; junction bases left unmatched: 3. CDR3 length: 15 amino acids. The CDR3 DNA sequence: TGTGCCAGCAGTAGACTAGCGGGGGGGTTCAATGAGCAGTTCTTC. Amino acids: CASSRLAGGFNEQFF.

This clonotype was found once. The conserved final phenylalanine or tryptophan is absent from the CDR3, which likely points to a read error. The chain carries TRBV6-1 and TRBJ2-3; 8 nucleotides align to TRBD2. The junction had 6 bases not matched to a gene; V was cut back by 2 bases and J by 2 bases. Germline loops: CDR1 MNHNS, CDR2 SASEGT. There are 16 residues in the CDR3. The CDR3 loop is CASSENRGGPTDTQYL. For the CDR3, the DNA is TGTGCCAGCAGTGAAAACCGCGGGGGGCCCACAGATACGCAGTATCTT.

Only a few counts were recorded for this clonotype. The chain joins TRBV5-4 to TRBJ1-1; 7 bases align to TRBD1. The CDR3 extends over 13 amino acids. Per the germline V gene, CDR1 is SGHNT and CDR2 is YYREEE (reference sequence). The J segment lost 3 bases and the V segment lost 4 bases, leaving 3 bases of the junction unmatched. CDR3 sequence: CASSRDSYTEAFF. CDR3 coding DNA: TGTGCCAGCAGCCGGGACAGCTACACTGAAGCTTTCTTT.

This rearrangement joins TRBV30 to TRBJ1-5; D gene ambiguous. The germline CDR1 and CDR2 sequences are GTSNPN and SVGIG (reference sequence). The CDR3 covers 13 residues. V was trimmed by 0 bases and J by 10 bases, leaving 13 bases between them. This chain's CDR3 is CAWSVRDISPQHF. CDR3 DNA: TGTGCCTGGAGTGTCCGAGATATCAGCCCCCAGCATTTT.

The chain couples TRBV19 to TRBJ2-3; 16 bases line up with TRBD2. Germline V CDR1 and CDR2: LNHDA, SQIVND (reference sequence). With V trimmed by 5 bases and J by 4 bases, 9 bases remained unmatched. CDR3 length equals 18 residues. CDR3 sequence reads: CASSPGGLAGGFADTQYF. For the CDR3, the DNA is TGTGCCAGTAGTCCAGGGGGACTAGCGGGGGGGTTCGCAGATACGCAGTATTTT.

The rearrangement links TRBV20-1 to TRBJ1-2; D gene ambiguous. V lost 0 bases and J lost 2, with 13 bases in between. The CDR3 runs 15 residues. Germline CDR1 DFQATT, CDR2 SNEGSKA (reference sequence). CDR3 DNA: TGCAGTGCTAGAGACTTTGGGGAAAGCAACTATGGCTACACCTTC. Encoded protein: CSARDFGESNYGYTF.

The V gene is TRBV7-2, the J gene TRBJ1-2; D perhaps matches TRBD1 (5 bases). The CDR3 has 13 residues. Between the trimmed V and J ends, which lost 0 bases and 4 bases, there was a span of 6 bases. Germline V gene sequence: CDR1 SGHTA, CDR2 FQGNSA. The CDR3 spells CASSLADSYGYTF. The DNA for the CDR3 is TGTGCCAGCAGCTTAGCTGACAGCTATGGCTACACCTTC. The entire variable domain, with the rest obtained from reference TRBV7-2 and TRBJ1-2, is as follows: GAGVSQSPSNKVTEKGKDVELRCDPISGHTALYWYRQSLGQGLEFLIYFQGNSAPDKSGLPSDRFSAERTGGSVSTLTIQRTQQEDSAVYLCASSLADSYGYTFGSGTRLTVV.

The chain links TRBV10-3 to TRBJ1-6; no clear D. The CDR3 contains 15 residues. V dropped 5 bases and J dropped 5 bases, with 13 bases sitting between them. Germline V gives CDR1 ENHRY, CDR2 SYGVKD. In nucleotides, the CDR3 is TGTGCCATCAGTCCCCGATCTGGGGATAATTCACCCCTCCACTTT. Amino acid sequence: CAISPRSGDNSPLHF.

The genes are TRBV20-1 and TRBJ2-7; tentatively, D is TRBD1 (7 bases). Germline CDR1 DFQATT, CDR2 SNEGSKA (reference sequence). The CDR3 loop spans 14 amino acids. The V gene lost 6 bases and the J gene lost 1 base, with 16 bases spanning the gap. The chain's CDR3 is CSARTGDFSYEQYF. The CDR3 DNA reads as TGCAGTGCCAGAACAGGGGACTTTTCCTACGAGCAGTACTTC.

J is TRBJ2-3 and V is TRBV5-1; D is undetermined. The CDR3 runs 15 residues. V lost 3 bases to trimming and J lost 3 bases, with 14 bases between them. Germline CDR1 SGHRS, CDR2 YFSETQ. CDR3 in DNA: TGCGCCAGCAGCTCCCGGGTCCAAGGGACAGATACGCAGTATTTT. It translates to CASSSRVQGTDTQYF.

The V call is TRBV10-1, the J call TRBJ1-1; 9 bases map to TRBD1. The V segment lost 0 bases and the J segment 1 base; nucleotides outside the gene matches: 0. CDR3 length: 15 residues. The germline CDR1 and CDR2 sequences are WNHNN and SYGVQD (reference sequence). The CDR3 nucleotides are TGCGCCAGCAGTGAGTCGGGACAGGGGAACACTGAAGCTTTCTTT. Protein: CASSESGQGNTEAFF.